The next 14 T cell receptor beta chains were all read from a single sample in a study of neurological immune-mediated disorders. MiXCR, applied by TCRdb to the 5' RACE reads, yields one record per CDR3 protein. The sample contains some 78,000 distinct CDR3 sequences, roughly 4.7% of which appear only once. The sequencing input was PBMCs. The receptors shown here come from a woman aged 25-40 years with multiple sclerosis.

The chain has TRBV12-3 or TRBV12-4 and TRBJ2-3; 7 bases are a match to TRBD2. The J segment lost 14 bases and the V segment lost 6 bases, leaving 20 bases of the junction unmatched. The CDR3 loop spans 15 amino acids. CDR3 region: CASSPSGEYAPEGYF. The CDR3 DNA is TGTGCCAGCAGCCCAAGCGGGGAGTACGCCCCGGAGGGGTATTTT.

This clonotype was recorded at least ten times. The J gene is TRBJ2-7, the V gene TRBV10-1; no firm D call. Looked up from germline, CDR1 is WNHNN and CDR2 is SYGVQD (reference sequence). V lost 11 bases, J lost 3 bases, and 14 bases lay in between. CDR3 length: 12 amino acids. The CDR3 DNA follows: TGCGCCCCGGCAGCTTTGGTCTACGAGCAGTACTTC. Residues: CAPAALVYEQYF.

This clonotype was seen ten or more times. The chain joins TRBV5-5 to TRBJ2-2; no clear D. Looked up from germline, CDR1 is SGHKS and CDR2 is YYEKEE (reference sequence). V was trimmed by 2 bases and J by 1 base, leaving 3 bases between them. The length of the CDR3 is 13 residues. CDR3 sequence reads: CASSFGNTGELFF. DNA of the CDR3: TGTGCCAGCAGCTTCGGGAACACCGGGGAGCTGTTTTTT.

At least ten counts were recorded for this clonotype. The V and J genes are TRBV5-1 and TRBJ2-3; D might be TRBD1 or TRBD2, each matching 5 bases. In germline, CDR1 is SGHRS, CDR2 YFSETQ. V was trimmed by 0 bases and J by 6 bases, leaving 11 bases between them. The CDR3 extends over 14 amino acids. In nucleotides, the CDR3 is TGCGCCAGCAGCTTGGTCTCCGGGGCGGATACGCAGTATTTT. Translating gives CASSLVSGADTQYF. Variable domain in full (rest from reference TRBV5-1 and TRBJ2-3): KAGVTQTPRYLIKTRGQQVTLSCSPISGHRSVSWYQQTPGQGLQFLFEYFSETQRNKGNFPGRFSGRQFSNSRSEMNVSTLELGDSALYLCASSLVSGADTQYFGPGTRLTVL.

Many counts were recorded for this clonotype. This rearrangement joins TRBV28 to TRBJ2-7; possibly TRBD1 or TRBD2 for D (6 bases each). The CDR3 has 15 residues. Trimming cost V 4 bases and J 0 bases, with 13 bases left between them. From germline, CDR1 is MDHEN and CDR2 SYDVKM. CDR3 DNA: TGTGCCAGCAGTTGGAGGGGGACAAACTCCTACGAGCAGTACTTC. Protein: CASSWRGTNSYEQYF. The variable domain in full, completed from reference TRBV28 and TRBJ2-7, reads DVKVTQSSRYLVKRTGEKVFLECVQDMDHENMFWYRQDPGLGLRLIYFSYDVKMKEKGDIPEGYSVSREKKERFSLILESASTNQTSMYLCASSWRGTNSYEQYFGPGTRLTVT.

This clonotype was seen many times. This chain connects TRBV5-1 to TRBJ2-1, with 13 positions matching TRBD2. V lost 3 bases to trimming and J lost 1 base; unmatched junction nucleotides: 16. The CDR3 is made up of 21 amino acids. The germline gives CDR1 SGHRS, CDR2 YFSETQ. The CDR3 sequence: CASSSERTSGRLGASYNEQFF. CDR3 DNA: TGCGCCAGCAGCTCCGAACGGACTAGCGGGAGACTAGGGGCATCCTACAATGAGCAGTTCTTC.

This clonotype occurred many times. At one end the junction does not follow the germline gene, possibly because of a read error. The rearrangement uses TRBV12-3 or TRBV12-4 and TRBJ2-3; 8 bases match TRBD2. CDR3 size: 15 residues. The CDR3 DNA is TGTGCCAGCAGCTTAGCGGGAAGAAGCACAGATACGCAGTATTTT. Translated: CASSLAGRSTDTQYF.

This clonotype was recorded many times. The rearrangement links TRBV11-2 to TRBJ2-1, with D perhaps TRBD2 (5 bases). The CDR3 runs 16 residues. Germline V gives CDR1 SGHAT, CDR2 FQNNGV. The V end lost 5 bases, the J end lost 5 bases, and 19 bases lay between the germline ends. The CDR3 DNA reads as TGTGCCAGCAGCCCACGAACGCGAATGGGAGACAATGAGCAGTTCTTC. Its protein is CASSPRTRMGDNEQFF.

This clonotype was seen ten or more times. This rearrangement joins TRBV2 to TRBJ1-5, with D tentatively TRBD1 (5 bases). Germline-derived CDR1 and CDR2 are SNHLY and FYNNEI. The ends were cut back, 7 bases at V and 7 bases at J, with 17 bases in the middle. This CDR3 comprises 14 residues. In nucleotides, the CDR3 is TGTGCCAGCATGGAGCCGGGGGGAATCCAGCCCCAGCATTTT. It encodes CASMEPGGIQPQHF.

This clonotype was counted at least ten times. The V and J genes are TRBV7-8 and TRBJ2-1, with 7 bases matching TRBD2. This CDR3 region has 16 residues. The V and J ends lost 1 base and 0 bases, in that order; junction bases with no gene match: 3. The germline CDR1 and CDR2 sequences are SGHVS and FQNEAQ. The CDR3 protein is CASSLVRESSYNEQFF. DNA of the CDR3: TGTGCCAGCAGCTTAGTGCGGGAGAGCTCCTACAATGAGCAGTTCTTC.

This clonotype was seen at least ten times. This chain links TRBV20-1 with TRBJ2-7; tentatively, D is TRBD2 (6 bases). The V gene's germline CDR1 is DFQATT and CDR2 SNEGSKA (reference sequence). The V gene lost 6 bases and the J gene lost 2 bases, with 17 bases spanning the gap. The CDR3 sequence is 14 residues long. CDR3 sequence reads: CSAAYGGPPYEQYF. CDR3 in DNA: TGCAGTGCAGCCTACGGAGGGCCGCCCTACGAGCAGTACTTC.

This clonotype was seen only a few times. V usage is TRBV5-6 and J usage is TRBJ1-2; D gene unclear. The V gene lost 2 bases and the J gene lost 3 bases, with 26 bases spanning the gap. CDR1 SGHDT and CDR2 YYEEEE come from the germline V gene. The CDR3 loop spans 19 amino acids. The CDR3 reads CASSFPGRGRPWDDYGYTF. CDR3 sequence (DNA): TGTGCCAGCAGCTTTCCTGGGCGGGGAAGACCTTGGGATGACTATGGCTACACCTTC.

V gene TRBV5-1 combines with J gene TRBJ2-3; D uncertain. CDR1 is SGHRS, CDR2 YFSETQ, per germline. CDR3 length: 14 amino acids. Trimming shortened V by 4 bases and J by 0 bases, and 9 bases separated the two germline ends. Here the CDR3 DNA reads TGCGCCAGCAGCGAACGGACGAGCACAGATACGCAGTATTTT. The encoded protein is CASSERTSTDTQYF. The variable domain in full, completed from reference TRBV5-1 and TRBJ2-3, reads KAGVTQTPRYLIKTRGQQVTLSCSPISGHRSVSWYQQTPGQGLQFLFEYFSETQRNKGNFPGRFSGRQFSNSRSEMNVSTLELGDSALYLCASSERTSTDTQYFGPGTRLTVL.

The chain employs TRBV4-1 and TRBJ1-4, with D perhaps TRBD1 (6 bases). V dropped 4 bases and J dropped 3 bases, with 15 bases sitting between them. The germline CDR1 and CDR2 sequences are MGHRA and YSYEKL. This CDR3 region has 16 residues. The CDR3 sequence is CASSRRREGANEKLFF. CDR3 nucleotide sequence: TGCGCCAGCAGCCGTCGCAGGGAGGGGGCTAATGAAAAACTGTTTTTT.